This T cell receptor (beta chain) appears in the sequencing data of a study of beta chain features in type 1 diabetes. Trimming left V 0 bases short and J 3 bases short, with 9 bases between. The CDR3 has 14 residues. Germline CDR1 reads SGHRS; CDR2 reads YFSETQ. The whole isolated RNA underwent reverse transcription, so sequencing captured expressed TCRB transcripts. Profiled with immunoSEQ multiplex PCR; TCRdb holds only in-frame clones, not every one. The sample has around 300,000 clones, approximately 8.1% seen once; the top ten hold about 0.93%. Study-level results: Patients with Type 1 diabetes showed moderately but significantly shorter TCRB CDR3s in all four CD4+ subsets.

Worth noting for this clone: What it recognizes is unknown.

Sequencing was carried out using central memory CD4+ T cells from blood. The J gene is TRBJ1-2, the V gene TRBV5-1; D is undetermined. The TCR comes from a woman in her late teens or twenties in good health. The DNA of the CDR3 is TGCGCCAGCAGCTTGGGAAGCGATGACTATGGCTACACCTTC. Encoded protein: CASSLGSDDYGYTF.